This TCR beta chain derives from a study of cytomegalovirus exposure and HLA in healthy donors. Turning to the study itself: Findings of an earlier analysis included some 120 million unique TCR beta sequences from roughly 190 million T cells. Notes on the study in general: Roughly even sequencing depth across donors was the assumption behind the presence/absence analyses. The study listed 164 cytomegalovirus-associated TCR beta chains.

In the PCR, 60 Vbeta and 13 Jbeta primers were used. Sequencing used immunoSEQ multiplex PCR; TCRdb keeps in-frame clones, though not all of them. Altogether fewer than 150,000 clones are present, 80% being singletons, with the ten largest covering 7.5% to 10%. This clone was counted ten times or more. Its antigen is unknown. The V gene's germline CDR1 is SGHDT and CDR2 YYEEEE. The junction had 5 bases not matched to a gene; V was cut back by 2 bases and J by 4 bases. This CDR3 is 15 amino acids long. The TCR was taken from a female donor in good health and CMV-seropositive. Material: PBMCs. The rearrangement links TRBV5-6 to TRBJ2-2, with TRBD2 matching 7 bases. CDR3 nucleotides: TGTGCCAGCAGCTTTCGGGGGGTGTCCACCGGGGAGCTGTTTTTT. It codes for CASSFRGVSTGELFF.